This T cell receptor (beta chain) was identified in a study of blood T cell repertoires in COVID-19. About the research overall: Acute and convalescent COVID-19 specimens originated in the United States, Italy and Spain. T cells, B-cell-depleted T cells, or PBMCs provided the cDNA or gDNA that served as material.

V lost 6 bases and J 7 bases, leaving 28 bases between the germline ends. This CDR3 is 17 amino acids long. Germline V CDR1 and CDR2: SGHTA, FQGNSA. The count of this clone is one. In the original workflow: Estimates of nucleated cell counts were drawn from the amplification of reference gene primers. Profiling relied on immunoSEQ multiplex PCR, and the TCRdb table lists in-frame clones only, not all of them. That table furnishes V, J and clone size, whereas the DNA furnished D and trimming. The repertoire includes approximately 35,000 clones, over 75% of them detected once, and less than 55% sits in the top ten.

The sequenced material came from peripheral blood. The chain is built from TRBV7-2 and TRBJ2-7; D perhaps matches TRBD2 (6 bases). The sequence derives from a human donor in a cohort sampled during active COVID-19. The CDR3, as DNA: TGTGCCAGCAGTCTCCGAGGCGGGGCAGGACGTACCAGGGAGCAGTACTTC. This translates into CASSLRGGAGRTREQYF.